One and the same sample provided the 17 T cell receptor beta chains below, sequenced in a study of vaccination and CD4 T cells after COVID-19. Oncomine TCR Beta short-read sequencing was applied to DNA from cultured CD4+ T cells. One entry per CDR3 protein results from TCRdb running MiXCR on the PCR reads. In the table there are almost 20,000 distinct CDR3 sequences, about 43% of which are singletons. As for treatment: roughly nine-day PBMC culture with coronavirus spike peptide pools or control peptides (ViraFEST assay). Their antigens remain unidentified. This specimen consisted of CD4+ T cells from blood, cultured in vitro, obtained after SARS-CoV-2 vaccination. The source is a human donor who had recovered from COVID-19.

This chain links TRBV5-6 with TRBJ1-1, with 7 bases matching TRBD1. Germline assignment: CDR1 SGHDT and CDR2 YYEEEE. The trim removed 0 bases at V and 6 bases at J, leaving 5 bases unmatched. The CDR3 extends over 14 amino acids. In nucleotides, the CDR3 is TGTGCCAGCAGCTTGGGGTTTGACAGGGCTGAAGCTTTCTTT. This encodes CASSLGFDRAEAFF.

This chain connects TRBV7-9 to TRBJ2-6; 11 bases match TRBD2. Unmatched junction bases numbered 6, after V lost 5 bases and J lost 0 bases. CDR1 and CDR2 (germline): SEHNR, FQNEAQ (reference sequence). The CDR3 runs to 18 residues. In DNA, the CDR3 is TGTGCCAGCAGCCATAGCGGGAGGGCCCACTCTGGGGCCAACGTCCTGACTTTC. Its translation is CASSHSGRAHSGANVLTF.

This clonotype was seen once. The chain is built from TRBV20-1 and TRBJ2-5; no reliable D call. The V end lost 1 base, the J end lost 2 bases, and 8 bases lay between the germline ends. CDR3 length equals 13 residues. The germline gives CDR1 DFQATT, CDR2 SNEGSKA (reference sequence). The CDR3 nucleotides read TGCAGTGCTAGAGTTCCCGGGCAAGAGACCCAGTACTTC. This gives the protein CSARVPGQETQYF.

The rearrangement links TRBV20-1 to TRBJ2-1; tentative D call: TRBD2 (5 bases). CDR3 length equals 14 residues. In germline, CDR1 is DFQATT, CDR2 SNEGSKA (reference sequence). The germline V and J ends were trimmed by 3 bases and 1 base, with 10 bases remaining between them. Written as DNA, the CDR3 is TGCAGTGCTAGTGGGCGGGTATCCTACAATGAGCAGTTCTTC. Protein: CSASGRVSYNEQFF.

The rearrangement joins TRBV5-4 to TRBJ2-5; 11 nucleotides agree with TRBD1. The CDR3 contains 15 residues. Germline loops: CDR1 SGHNT, CDR2 YYREEE (reference sequence). With V trimmed by 0 bases and J by 4 bases, 2 bases remained unmatched. The CDR3 sequence: CASSLGDRGGETQYF. The CDR3 DNA reads as TGTGCCAGCAGCTTGGGGGACAGGGGGGGAGAGACCCAGTACTTC. Based on the CDR3 plus reference TRBV5-4 and TRBJ2-5, the full variable domain is ETGVTQSPTHLIKTRGQQVTLRCSSQSGHNTVSWYQQALGQGPQFIFQYYREEENGRGNFPPRFSGLQFPNYSSELNVNALELDDSALYLCASSLGDRGGETQYFGPGTRLLVL.

This chain joins TRBV19 and TRBJ2-3, with D possibly being TRBD1 (5 bases). CDR3 length equals 16 residues. Trimming took off 6 bases at V and 0 bases at J, with 16 bases between the two ends. From germline, CDR1 is LNHDA and CDR2 SQIVND (reference sequence). The CDR3 sequence: CASSLLGALSTDTQYF. CDR3 DNA sequence: TGTGCCAGTAGCCTTTTAGGGGCACTGAGCACAGATACGCAGTATTTT.

The gene calls are TRBV5-1 and TRBJ1-5; a weak D match, TRBD1 (6 bases). CDR3 size: 15 residues. Trimming took 4 bases from V and 7 from J, leaving 18 bases between them. Germline CDR1 reads SGHRS; CDR2 reads YFSETQ. The CDR3 sequence: CASSPEGEFDQPQHF. DNA for the CDR3: TGCGCCAGCAGCCCGGAGGGGGAATTTGACCAGCCCCAGCATTTT.

The gene calls are TRBV6-2 or TRBV6-3 and TRBJ1-2, with a tentative D call TRBD1 (6 bases). The CDR3 covers 13 residues. Looked up from germline, CDR1 is MNHEY and CDR2 is SVGEGT. V lost 6 bases to trimming and J lost 2 bases, with 10 bases between them. The CDR3 loop reads CASSPGQNYGYTF. The CDR3 DNA is TGTGCCAGCAGCCCTGGACAGAACTATGGCTACACCTTC.

The chain links TRBV14 to TRBJ1-1; D gene ambiguous. The CDR3 covers 13 residues. The germline gives CDR1 SGHDN, CDR2 FVKESK. Trimming removed 4 bases at V and 2 bases at J, with 8 bases between. The DNA for the CDR3 is TGTGCCAGCAGCCGTTCAATCAACACTGAAGCTTTCTTT. This sequence encodes CASSRSINTEAFF.

There are a few counts of this clonotype. The J gene is TRBJ2-5, the V gene TRBV19, with TRBD2 matching 9 bases. The V segment lost 5 bases and the J segment 7 bases; nucleotides outside the gene matches: 8. This CDR3 spans 14 amino acids. CDR1 is LNHDA, CDR2 SQIVND, per germline (reference sequence). CDR3 sequence (DNA): TGTGCCAGTAGTGGAGATAGCGGGAGAGGGACCCAGTACTTC. It codes for CASSGDSGRGTQYF.

The genes are TRBV11-3 and TRBJ2-1; D ambiguous. Germline CDR1 SGHNT, CDR2 YENEEA. V was clipped by 6 bases and J by 4 bases, with 13 bases between them. The CDR3 is 14 amino acids. CDR3: CASRSFGPYNEQFF. DNA for the CDR3: TGTGCCAGCAGGTCGTTTGGGCCTTACAATGAGCAGTTCTTC.

V and J are TRBV20-1 and TRBJ2-3; TRBD2 agrees at 9 bases. Germline V gene sequence: CDR1 DFQATT, CDR2 SNEGSKA (reference sequence). The CDR3 is made up of 15 amino acids. CDR3: CRAAAGAGGPDTQYF. The CDR3 DNA reads as TGCAGGGCCGCCGCGGGAGCGGGAGGTCCAGATACGCAGTATTTT.

This clonotype was seen a few times. The chain is built from TRBV6-1 and TRBJ1-5; 7 bases line up with TRBD1. Germline V gene lookup returns CDR1 MNHNS and CDR2 SASEGT. CDR3 length equals 17 residues. Trimming removed 5 bases from V and 0 bases from J; junction bases left unmatched: 10. The CDR3 reads CASSRARGPDSNQPQHF. The CDR3 DNA reads as TGTGCCAGCAGTCGAGCAAGGGGGCCGGATAGCAATCAGCCCCAGCATTTT.

This clonotype was seen only a few times. The chain couples TRBV6-1 to TRBJ1-1, with D maybe TRBD1 (6 bases). The V gene's germline CDR1 is MNHNS and CDR2 SASEGT. V shed 7 bases and J shed 10 bases, with 19 bases lying between them. The CDR3 runs to 13 residues. The CDR3 spells CASTKPYRDGAFF. CDR3 sequence (DNA): TGTGCCAGCACCAAACCATACAGGGATGGAGCTTTCTTT.

The chain recombines TRBV5-4 with TRBJ1-2, with 9 nucleotides matching TRBD1. V trimming: 1 base; J trimming: 4 bases; junction bases outside the gene matches: 2. Germline V lookup: CDR1 SGHNT, CDR2 YYREEE (reference sequence). This CDR3 comprises 14 residues. The CDR3 region is CASSLTGGGYGYTF. The CDR3 bases are TGTGCCAGCAGCTTGACAGGGGGCGGCTATGGCTACACCTTC.

The gene calls are TRBV25-1 and TRBJ2-7, with TRBD1 as a possible D gene (5 bases). The CDR3 runs 14 residues. The germline V gene encodes CDR1 MGHDK and CDR2 SYGVNS. Trimming cost V 4 bases and J 2 bases, with 12 bases left between them. In DNA form, the CDR3 reads TGTGCCAGCAGTGCGTTGACAGTTCCCTACGAGCAGTACTTC. Its protein is CASSALTVPYEQYF.

The chain couples TRBV19 to TRBJ1-1, with a possible D match to TRBD1 (6 bases). Germline V CDR1 and CDR2: LNHDA, SQIVND (reference sequence). CDR3 length: 16 residues. The V end was cut by 3 bases, the J end by 1 base, with 15 bases between. In nucleotides, the CDR3 is TGTGCCAGTAGTATCCCTGTGGGGGCTGGGAACACTGAAGCTTTCTTT. Its translation is CASSIPVGAGNTEAFF.